This T cell receptor beta chain was found in a study of OX40 agonist ivuxolimab in advanced cancers. Some background on the complete study: The costimulatory receptor OX40 (CD134) was targeted by ivuxolimab, a fully human IgG2 agonistic monoclonal antibody. Intravenous ivuxolimab was administered to patients every 2 weeks at six dose levels: 0.01, 0.1, 0.3, 1.5, 3 and 10 mg/kg. Of the approximately 50 dose-escalation patients, hepatocellular carcinoma was present in approximately 20, melanoma in roughly 15, renal cell carcinoma in 9 and head and neck cancer in 9. In the dose-escalation cohort, around four fifths of patients were male, and the mean age was roughly 60 years with a range of roughly 20 to 79. Patients were allowed to have had prior anti-PD-1, anti-PD-L1 or anti-CTLA-4 therapy, and around two fifths of the dose-escalation patients had been treated with checkpoint inhibitors. Partial responses occurred in three dose-escalation patients: two with cutaneous melanoma and one with hepatocellular carcinoma. Peripheral TCRbeta sequencing aimed to test whether ivuxolimab altered TCR sequence diversity and caused clonal T-cell expansion. The monotherapy dose-escalation portion (N = 52 patients) of the phase I ivuxolimab trial is reported in the paper. Results the study describes overall, beyond this receptor: The antigen specificity of the peripheral T cells that underwent clonal expansion was not determined. After ivuxolimab, expanded clones were on average more numerous among CD8+ T cells than among CD4+ T cells. Low levels of normalized T-cell clonal expansion were also seen in some nonresponding patients. At doses of 0.1 to 3.0 mg/kg, clonal expansion of both CD4+ and CD8+ T cells in blood was seen between baseline and week 6. In the 0.1-3.0 mg/kg groups, partial responders were among the patients with the lowest normalized peripheral clonal expansion, particularly in CD8+ T cells.

Patients with autoimmune disease history or receiving systemic immunosuppression were excluded from the trial. Peripheral blood for TCR sequencing was collected from all dose cohorts at baseline, on cycle 4 day 1, and on cycle 7 day 1. The samples were drawn from a first-in-human, open-label, multicenter phase I dose-escalation trial of ivuxolimab. Adults with locally advanced or metastatic melanoma, renal cell, hepatocellular, or head and neck squamous cell carcinoma were enrolled in the trial. Before TCR sequencing, CD4+ and CD8+ T cells were separately sorted from peripheral blood. Between the V and J ends, shortened by 0 bases and 1 base respectively, the junction contains 10 bases. The germline V gene (reference sequence) provides CDR1 MNHNY and CDR2 SVGAGI. The CDR3 covers 15 residues, taking in both the cysteine and the phenylalanine. The read is trimmed to its CDR3 DNA, 45 bases read in frame from base 1.

To sequence the TCRbeta CDR3 region, genomic DNA was isolated from the sorted cells. The immunoSEQ Assay was used to sequence the TCRbeta CDR3 regions. TCRdb retrieved this table from immuneACCESS and kept in-frame rearrangements only. Not all clones are present; in checked studies, unresolved V genes account for under half, and no reason is known for the remainder. Present in this sample are more than 55,000 clones, roughly 87% of which were seen just once. The ten largest clonotypes hold about 5.5% of the sample. Notes on this clone: What antigen it recognizes has not been identified. The record has no base qualities; no much larger clone is one base away.

This specimen consisted of CD4+ or CD8+ T cells sorted from blood, obtained in a trial of the OX40 agonist ivuxolimab. This chain joins TRBV6-6 to TRBJ2-7; a weak D assignment points to TRBD2 (5 bases agree). This TCR came from an adult with an advanced solid tumor such as melanoma, head and neck, liver or kidney cancer. The DNA sequence reads TGTGCCAGCAGTTACTCGATAAGGGAGTCCTACGAGCAGTACTTC. Translation gives CASSYSIRESYEQYF.